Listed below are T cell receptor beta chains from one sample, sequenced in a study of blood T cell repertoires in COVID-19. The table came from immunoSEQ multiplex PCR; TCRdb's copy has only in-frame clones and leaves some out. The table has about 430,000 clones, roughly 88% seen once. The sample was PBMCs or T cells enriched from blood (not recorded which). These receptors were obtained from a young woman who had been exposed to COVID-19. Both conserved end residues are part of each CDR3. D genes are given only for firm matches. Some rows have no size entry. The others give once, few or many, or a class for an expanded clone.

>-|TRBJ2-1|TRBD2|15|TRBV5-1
TGCGCCAGCAGCCGGACGGGACTACAAGACAATGAGCAGTTCTTC
CASSRTGLQDNEQFF
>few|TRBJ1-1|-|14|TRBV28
TGTGCCAGCAGCTCCGGGACATTGAACACTGAAGCTTTCTTT
CASSSGTLNTEAFF
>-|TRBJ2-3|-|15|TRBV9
TGTGCCAGCAGCCCTGACCGGGGGAGCACAGATACGCAGTATTTT
CASSPDRGSTDTQYF
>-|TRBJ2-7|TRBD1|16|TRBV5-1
TGCGCCAGCAGCCTGGGGACAGGGGATTTCTCCTACGAGCAGTACTTC
CASSLGTGDFSYEQYF
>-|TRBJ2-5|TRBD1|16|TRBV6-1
TGTGCCAGCAGTGTACAACCTATAGACAGGGCGGAGACCCAGTACTTC
CASSVQPIDRAETQYF
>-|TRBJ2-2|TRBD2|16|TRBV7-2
TGTGCCAGCAGACTAGGACTAGCGGGGGGTCCCGGGGAGCTGTTTTTT
CASRLGLAGGPGELFF
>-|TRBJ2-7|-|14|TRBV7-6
TGTGCCAGCAGCTTATTCAGCGTACCCTACGAGCAGTACTTC
CASSLFSVPYEQYF
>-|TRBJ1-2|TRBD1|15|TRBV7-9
TGTGCCAGCAGCTCGCCCGACAGGGGGTCTGATGGCTACACCTTC
CASSSPDRGSDGYTF
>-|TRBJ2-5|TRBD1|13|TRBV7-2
TGTGCCAGCAGCAGCGACAGGGTAGAGACCCAGTACTTC
CASSSDRVETQYF
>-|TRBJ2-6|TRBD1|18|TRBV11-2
TGTGCCAGCAGCCAGGGATGGACAGGGTGGAATGGGGCCAACGTCCTGACTTTC
CASSQGWTGWNGANVLTF
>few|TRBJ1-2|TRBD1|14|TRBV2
TGTGCCAGCAGTGAAAGTCGGGACAGCTATGGCTACACCTTC
CASSESRDSYGYTF
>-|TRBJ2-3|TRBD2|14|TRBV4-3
TGCGCCAGCAGCCATACTAGCGGCACAGATACGCAGTATTTT
CASSHTSGTDTQYF
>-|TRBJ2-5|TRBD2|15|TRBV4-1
TGCGCCAGCCGGACTAGCGGGAGCGTTCGAGAGACCCAGTACTTC
CASRTSGSVRETQYF
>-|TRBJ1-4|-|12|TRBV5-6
TGTGCCAGCAGCTTTACGGAGGAAAAACTGTTTTTT
CASSFTEEKLFF
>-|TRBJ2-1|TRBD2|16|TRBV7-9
TGTGCCAGCAGCACCGGACTAGCGGGGGGTTACAATGAGCAGTTCTTC
CASSTGLAGGYNEQFF
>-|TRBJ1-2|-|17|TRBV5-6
TGTGCCAGCAGCTTTGTACAGACTAGGCCATCCTTGGATGGCTACACCTTC
CASSFVQTRPSLDGYTF
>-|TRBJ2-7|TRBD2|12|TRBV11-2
TGTGCCAGCAGCTGGAGGGAGGGAGAGCAGTACTTC
CASSWREGEQYF
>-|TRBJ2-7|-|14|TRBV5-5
TGTGCCAGCAGCTTCGGTGCAGGGATTTACGAGCAGTACTTC
CASSFGAGIYEQYF
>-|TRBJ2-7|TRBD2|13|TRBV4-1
TGCGCCAGCAGAAGAGCGGGAGGTTACGAGCAGTACTTC
CASRRAGGYEQYF
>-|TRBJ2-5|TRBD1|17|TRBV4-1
TGCGCCAGCAGCCAGGGGCGGCCACAGGGGACGTCAGAGACCCAGTACTTC
CASSQGRPQGTSETQYF
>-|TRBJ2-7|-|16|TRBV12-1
TGTGCCAGCAGCGCCACCCCCCAGCCAAGAGGCTACGAGCAGTACTTC
CASSATPQPRGYEQYF
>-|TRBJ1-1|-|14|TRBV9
TGTGCCAGCAGCGTTGAGGTGATGAACACTGAAGCTTTCTTT
CASSVEVMNTEAFF
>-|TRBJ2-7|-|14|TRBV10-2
TGCGCCAGCAGTCAACAGGGTAGTGTCACCGAGCAGTACTTC
CASSQQGSVTEQYF
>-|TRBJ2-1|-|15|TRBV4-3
TGCGCCAGCAGCCAAGGCGGGTACCCCTACAATGAGCAGTTCTTC
CASSQGGYPYNEQFF
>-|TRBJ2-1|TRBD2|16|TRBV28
TGTGCCAGCAGTTTATTCCTAGCGGGGGGTTTCAATGAGCAGTTCTTC
CASSLFLAGGFNEQFF
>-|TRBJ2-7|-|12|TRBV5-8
TGTGCCAGCACCTCAGGGGCCTACGAGCAGTACTTC
CASTSGAYEQYF
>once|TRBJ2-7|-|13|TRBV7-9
TGTGCCAGCAGCTTAACAGAGACCTACGAGCAGTACTTC
CASSLTETYEQYF
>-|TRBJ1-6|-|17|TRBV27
TGTGCCAGCAGTTTTAGGTTACGGAGCTCCTATAATTCACCCCTCCACTTT
CASSFRLRSSYNSPLHF
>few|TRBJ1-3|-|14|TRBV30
TGTGCCTGGAATAACTTCAGGGGCGGAAACACCATATATTTT
CAWNNFRGGNTIYF
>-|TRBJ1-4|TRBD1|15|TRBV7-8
TGTGCCAGCAGCTCAGGACAGGGGGCGGTTGAAAAACTGTTTTTT
CASSSGQGAVEKLFF
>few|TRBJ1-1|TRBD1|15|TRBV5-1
TGCGCCAGCAGCGGACGACAGGGCTCGGACACTGAAGCTTTCTTT
CASSGRQGSDTEAFF
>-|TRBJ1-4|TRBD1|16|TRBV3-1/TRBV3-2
TGTGCCAGCAGCCTAGGGGGCGGGGGGACTAATGAAAAACTGTTTTTT
CASSLGGGGTNEKLFF
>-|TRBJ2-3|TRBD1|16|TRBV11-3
TGTGCCAGCAGCTTAGGCCTACAGGGGGCCACAGATACGCAGTATTTT
CASSLGLQGATDTQYF